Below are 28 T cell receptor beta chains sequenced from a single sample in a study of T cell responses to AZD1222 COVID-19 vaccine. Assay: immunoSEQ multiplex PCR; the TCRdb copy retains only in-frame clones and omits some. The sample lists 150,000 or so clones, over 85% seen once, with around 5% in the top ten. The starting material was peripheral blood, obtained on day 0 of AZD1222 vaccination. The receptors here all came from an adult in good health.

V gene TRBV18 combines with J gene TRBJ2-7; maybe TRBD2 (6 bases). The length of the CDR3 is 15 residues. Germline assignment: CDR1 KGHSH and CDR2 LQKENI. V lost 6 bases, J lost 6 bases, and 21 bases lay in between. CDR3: CASSPSSGSPSEQYF. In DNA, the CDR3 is TGTGCCAGCTCCCCCTCCAGCGGGTCTCCCTCCGAGCAGTACTTC.

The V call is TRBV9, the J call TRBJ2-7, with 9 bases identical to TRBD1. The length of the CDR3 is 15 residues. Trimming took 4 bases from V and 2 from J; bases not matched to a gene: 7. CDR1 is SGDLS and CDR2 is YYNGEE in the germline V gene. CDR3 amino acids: CASSLGQGPTYEQYF. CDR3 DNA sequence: TGTGCCAGCAGCCTCGGACAGGGGCCGACCTACGAGCAGTACTTC.

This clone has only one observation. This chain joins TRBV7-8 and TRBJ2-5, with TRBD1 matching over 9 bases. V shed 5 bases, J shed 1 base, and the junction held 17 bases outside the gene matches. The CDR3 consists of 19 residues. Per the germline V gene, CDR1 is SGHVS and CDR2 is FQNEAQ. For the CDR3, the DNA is TGTGCCAGCAGCCGACAAGCCGTGGGGGACAGGGCCAGCCAAGAGACCCAGTACTTC. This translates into CASSRQAVGDRASQETQYF.

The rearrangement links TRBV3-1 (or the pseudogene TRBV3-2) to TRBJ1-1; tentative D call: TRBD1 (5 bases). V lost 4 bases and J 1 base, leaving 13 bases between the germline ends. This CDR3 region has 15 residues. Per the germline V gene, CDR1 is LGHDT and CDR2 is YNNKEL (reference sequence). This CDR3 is CASSRSDIGNTEAFF. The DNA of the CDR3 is TGTGCCAGCAGCCGTTCGGACATTGGGAACACTGAAGCTTTCTTT.

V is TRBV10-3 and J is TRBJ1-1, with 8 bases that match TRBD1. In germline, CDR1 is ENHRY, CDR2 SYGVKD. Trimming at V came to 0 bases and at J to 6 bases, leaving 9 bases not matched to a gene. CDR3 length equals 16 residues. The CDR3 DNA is TGTGCCATCAGTGAGTCAATAAGGACAGGGACCCCTGAAGCTTTCTTT. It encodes CAISESIRTGTPEAFF.

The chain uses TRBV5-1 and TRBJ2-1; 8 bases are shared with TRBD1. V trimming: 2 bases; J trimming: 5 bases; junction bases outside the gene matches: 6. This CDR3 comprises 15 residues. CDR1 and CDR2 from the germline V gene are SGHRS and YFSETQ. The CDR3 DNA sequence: TGCGCCAGCAGCTTTACAGGGGGTGACCACAATGAGCAGTTCTTC. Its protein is CASSFTGGDHNEQFF.

The CDR3 here is CASSTRTGVGNEQFF. In DNA, the CDR3 is TGTGCCAGCAGCACCCGGACAGGGGTAGGCAATGAGCAGTTCTTC. The V gene is TRBV11-1, the J gene TRBJ2-1, with 9 bases lining up with TRBD1. This CDR3 has 15 amino acids. V was clipped by 5 bases and J by 6 bases; unmatched bases: 8. CDR1 and CDR2 from the germline V gene are SGHAT and FQDESV (reference sequence).

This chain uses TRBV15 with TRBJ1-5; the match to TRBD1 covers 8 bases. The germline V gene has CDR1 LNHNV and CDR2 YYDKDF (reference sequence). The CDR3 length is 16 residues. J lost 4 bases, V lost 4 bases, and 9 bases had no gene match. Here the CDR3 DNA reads TGTGCCACCAGCATAACGACAGGGGCACGGAATCAGCCCCAGCATTTT. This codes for CATSITTGARNQPQHF. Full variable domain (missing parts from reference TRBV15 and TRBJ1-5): DAMVIQNPRYQVTQFGKPVTLSCSQTLNHNVMYWYQQKSSQAPKLLFHYYDKDFNNEADTPDNFQSRRPNTSFCFLDIRSPGLGDTAMYLCATSITTGARNQPQHFGDGTRLSIL.

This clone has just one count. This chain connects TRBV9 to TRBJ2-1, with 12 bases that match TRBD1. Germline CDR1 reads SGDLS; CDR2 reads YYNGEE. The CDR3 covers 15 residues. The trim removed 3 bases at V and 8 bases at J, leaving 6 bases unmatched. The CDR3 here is CASSARGQGAYEQFF. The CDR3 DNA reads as TGTGCCAGCAGCGCTAGGGGACAGGGGGCCTATGAGCAGTTCTTC.

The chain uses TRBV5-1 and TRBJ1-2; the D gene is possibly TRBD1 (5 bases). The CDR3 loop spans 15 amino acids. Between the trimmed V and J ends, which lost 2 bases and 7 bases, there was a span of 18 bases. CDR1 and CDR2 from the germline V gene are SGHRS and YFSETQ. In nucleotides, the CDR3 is TGCGCCAGCAGCTTAACCCAGGGCCCCGGCGGTGGCTACACCTTC. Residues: CASSLTQGPGGGYTF.

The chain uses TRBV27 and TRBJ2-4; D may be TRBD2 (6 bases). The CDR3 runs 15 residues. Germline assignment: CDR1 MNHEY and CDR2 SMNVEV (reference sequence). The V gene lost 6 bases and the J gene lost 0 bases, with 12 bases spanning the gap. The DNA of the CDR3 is TGTGCCAGCAGGCAAGGGACTTTAGCCAAAAACATTCAGTACTTC. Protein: CASRQGTLAKNIQYF.

This chain's CDR3 is CASRAGPKNIQYF. The DNA of the CDR3 is TGTGCCAGCAGGGCCGGGCCCAAAAACATTCAGTACTTC. The chain couples TRBV6-5 to TRBJ2-4; D is unclear. Germline assignment: CDR1 MNHEY and CDR2 SVGAGI. The CDR3 runs 13 residues. V shed 6 bases and J shed 2 bases, with 8 bases lying between them.

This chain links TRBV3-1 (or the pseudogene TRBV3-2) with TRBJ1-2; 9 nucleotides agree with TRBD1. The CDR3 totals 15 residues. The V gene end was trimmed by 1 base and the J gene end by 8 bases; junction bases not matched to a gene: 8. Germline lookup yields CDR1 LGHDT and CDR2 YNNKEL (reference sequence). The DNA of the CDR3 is TGTGCCAGCAGCCAAGTTCCCGGACAGGGGTTCGGCTACACCTTC. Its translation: CASSQVPGQGFGYTF.

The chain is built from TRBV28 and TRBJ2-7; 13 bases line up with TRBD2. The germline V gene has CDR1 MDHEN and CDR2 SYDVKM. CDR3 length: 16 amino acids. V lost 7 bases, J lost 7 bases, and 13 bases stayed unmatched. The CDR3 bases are TGTGCCAGCACTAATTTGGGTACTAGCGGGAGGGGTGAGCAGTACTTC. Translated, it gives CASTNLGTSGRGEQYF.

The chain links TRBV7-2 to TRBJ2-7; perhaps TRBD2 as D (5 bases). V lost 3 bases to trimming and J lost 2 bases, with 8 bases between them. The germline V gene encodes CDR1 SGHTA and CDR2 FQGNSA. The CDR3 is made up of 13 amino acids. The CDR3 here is CASSLQEAYEQYF. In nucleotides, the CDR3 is TGTGCCAGCAGCTTGCAGGAGGCCTACGAGCAGTACTTC.

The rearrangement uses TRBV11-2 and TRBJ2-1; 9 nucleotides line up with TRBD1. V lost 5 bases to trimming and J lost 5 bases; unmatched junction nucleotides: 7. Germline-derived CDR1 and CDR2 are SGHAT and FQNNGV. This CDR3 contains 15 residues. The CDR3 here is CASSAGQGGDNEQFF. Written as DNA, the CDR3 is TGTGCCAGCAGCGCGGGACAGGGAGGGGACAATGAGCAGTTCTTC.

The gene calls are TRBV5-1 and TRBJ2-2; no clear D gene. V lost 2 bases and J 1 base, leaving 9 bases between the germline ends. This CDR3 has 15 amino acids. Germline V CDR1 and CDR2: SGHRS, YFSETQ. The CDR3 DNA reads TGCGCCAGCAGCTTTTTTCCGGAGAACACCGGGGAGCTGTTTTTT. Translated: CASSFFPENTGELFF.

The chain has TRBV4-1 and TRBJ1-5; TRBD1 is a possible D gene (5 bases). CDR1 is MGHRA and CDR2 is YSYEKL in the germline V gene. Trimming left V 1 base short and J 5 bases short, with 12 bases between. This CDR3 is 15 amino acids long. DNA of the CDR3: TGCGCCAGCAGCCAAGTGGGACCAAGGGATCAGCCCCAGCATTTT. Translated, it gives CASSQVGPRDQPQHF.

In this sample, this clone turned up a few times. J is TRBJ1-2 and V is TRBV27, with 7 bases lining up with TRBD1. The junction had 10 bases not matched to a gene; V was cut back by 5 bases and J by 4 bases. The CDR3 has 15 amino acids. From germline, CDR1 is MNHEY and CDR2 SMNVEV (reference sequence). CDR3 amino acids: CASSTNRGEVYGYTF. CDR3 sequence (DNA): TGTGCCAGCAGTACAAACAGGGGAGAGGTCTATGGCTACACCTTC.

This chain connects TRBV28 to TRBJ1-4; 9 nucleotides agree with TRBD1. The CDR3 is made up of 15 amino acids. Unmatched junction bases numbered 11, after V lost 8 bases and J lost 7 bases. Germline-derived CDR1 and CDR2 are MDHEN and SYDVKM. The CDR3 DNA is TGTGCCAGCCACACCTACAGGGGGCCTGGTGAAAAACTGTTTTTT. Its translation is CASHTYRGPGEKLFF. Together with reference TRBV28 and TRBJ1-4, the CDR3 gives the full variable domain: DVKVTQSSRYLVKRTGEKVFLECVQDMDHENMFWYRQDPGLGLRLIYFSYDVKMKEKGDIPEGYSVSREKKERFSLILESASTNQTSMYLCASHTYRGPGEKLFFGSGTQLSVL.

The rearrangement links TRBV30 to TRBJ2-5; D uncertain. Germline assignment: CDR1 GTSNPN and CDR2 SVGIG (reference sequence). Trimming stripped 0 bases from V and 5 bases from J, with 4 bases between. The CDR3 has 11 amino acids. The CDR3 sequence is CAWSVTETQYF. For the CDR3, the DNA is TGTGCCTGGAGTGTAACCGAGACCCAGTACTTC.

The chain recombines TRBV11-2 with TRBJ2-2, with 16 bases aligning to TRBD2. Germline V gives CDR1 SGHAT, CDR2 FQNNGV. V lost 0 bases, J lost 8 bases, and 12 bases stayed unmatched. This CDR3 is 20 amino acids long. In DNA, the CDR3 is TGTGCCAGCAGCTTAGATGCCGATCCGGGACTAGCGGGAGGGCCAGGGGAGCTGTTTTTT. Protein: CASSLDADPGLAGGPGELFF. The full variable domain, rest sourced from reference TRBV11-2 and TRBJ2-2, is EAGVAQSPRYKIIEKRQSVAFWCNPISGHATLYWYQQILGQGPKLLIQFQNNGVVDDSQLPKDRFSAERLKGVDSTLKIQPAKLEDSAVYLCASSLDADPGLAGGPGELFFGEGSRLTVL.

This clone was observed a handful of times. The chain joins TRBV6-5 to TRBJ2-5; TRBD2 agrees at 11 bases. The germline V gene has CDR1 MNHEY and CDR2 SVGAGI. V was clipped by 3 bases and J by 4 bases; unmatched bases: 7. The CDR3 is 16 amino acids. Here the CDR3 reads CASSYLPTSGTETQYF. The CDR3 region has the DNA TGTGCCAGCAGTTATCTCCCGACTAGCGGGACAGAGACCCAGTACTTC.

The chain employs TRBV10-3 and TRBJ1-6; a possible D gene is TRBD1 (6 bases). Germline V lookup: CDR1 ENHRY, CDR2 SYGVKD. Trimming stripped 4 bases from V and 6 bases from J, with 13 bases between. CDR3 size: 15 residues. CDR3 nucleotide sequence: TGTGCCATCAGTGGGGCAGGGGCAAGTAATTCACCCCTCCACTTT. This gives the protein CAISGAGASNSPLHF.

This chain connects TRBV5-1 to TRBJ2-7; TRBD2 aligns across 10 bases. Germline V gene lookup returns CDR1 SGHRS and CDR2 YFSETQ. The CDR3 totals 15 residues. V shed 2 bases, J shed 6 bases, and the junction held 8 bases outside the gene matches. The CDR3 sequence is CASSFSSGRAPEQYF. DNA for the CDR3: TGCGCCAGCAGCTTTTCTAGCGGGAGAGCCCCCGAGCAGTACTTC.

CDR3 in amino acids: CASSYAALAGDEQFF. CDR3 sequence (DNA): TGTGCCAGCAGTTACGCGGCACTAGCGGGAGATGAGCAGTTCTTC. The J gene is TRBJ2-1, the V gene TRBV6-6; TRBD2 aligns across 11 bases. The germline V gene has CDR1 MNHNY and CDR2 SVGAGI (reference sequence). The J segment lost 8 bases and the V segment lost 2 bases, leaving 5 bases of the junction unmatched. This CDR3 is built from 15 residues.

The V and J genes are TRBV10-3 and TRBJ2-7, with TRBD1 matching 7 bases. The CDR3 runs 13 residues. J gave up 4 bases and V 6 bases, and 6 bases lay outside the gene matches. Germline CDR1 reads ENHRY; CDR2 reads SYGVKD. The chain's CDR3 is CAIREGGWYEQYF. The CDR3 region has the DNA TGTGCCATCAGGGAAGGGGGCTGGTACGAGCAGTACTTC.

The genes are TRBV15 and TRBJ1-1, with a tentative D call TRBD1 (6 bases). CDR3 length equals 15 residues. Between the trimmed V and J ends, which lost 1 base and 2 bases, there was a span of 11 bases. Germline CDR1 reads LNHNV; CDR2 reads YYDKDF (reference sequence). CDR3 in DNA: TGTGCCACCAGCAGAGGGACCGGGGGCAACACTGAAGCTTTCTTT. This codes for CATSRGTGGNTEAFF. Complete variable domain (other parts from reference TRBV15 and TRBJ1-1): DAMVIQNPRYQVTQFGKPVTLSCSQTLNHNVMYWYQQKSSQAPKLLFHYYDKDFNNEADTPDNFQSRRPNTSFCFLDIRSPGLGDTAMYLCATSRGTGGNTEAFFGQGTRLTVV.